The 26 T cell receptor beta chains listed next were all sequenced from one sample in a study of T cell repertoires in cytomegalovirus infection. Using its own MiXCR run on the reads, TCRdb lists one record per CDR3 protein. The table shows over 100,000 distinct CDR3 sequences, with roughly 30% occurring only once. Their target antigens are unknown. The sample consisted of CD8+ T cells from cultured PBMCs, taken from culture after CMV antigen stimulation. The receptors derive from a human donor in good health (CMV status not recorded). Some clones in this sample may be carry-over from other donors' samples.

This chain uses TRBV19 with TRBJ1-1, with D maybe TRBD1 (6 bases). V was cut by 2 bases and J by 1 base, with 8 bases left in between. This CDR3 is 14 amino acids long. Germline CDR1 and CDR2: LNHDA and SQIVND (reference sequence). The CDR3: CASSITTGNTEAFF. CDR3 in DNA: TGTGCCAGTAGTATAACGACAGGGAACACTGAAGCTTTCTTT.

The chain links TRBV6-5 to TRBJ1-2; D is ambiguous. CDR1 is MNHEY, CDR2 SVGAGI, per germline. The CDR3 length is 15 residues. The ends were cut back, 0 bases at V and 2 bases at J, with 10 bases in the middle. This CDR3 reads CASSYSVRSNYGYTF. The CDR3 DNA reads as TGTGCCAGCAGTTACTCTGTCAGGAGCAACTATGGCTACACCTTC.

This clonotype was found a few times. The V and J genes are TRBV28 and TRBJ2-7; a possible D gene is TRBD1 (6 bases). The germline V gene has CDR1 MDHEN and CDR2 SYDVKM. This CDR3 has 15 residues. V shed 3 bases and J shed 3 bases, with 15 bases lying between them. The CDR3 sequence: CASSFRGAKFYEQYF. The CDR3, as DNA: TGTGCCAGCAGTTTCAGGGGCGCAAAATTCTACGAGCAGTACTTC.

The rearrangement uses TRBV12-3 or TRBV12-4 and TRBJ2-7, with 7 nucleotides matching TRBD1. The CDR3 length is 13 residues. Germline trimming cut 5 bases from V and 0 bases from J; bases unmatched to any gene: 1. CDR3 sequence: CASSRDSSYEQYF. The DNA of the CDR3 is TGTGCCAGCAGTAGGGACAGCTCCTACGAGCAGTACTTC.

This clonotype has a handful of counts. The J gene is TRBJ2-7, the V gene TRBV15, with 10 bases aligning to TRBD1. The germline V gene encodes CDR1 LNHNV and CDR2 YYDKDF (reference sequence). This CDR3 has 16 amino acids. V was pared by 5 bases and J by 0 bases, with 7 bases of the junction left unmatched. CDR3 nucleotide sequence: TGTGCCACCAGCGACCCGGGACAGGGGAGCTCCTACGAGCAGTACTTC. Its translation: CATSDPGQGSSYEQYF.

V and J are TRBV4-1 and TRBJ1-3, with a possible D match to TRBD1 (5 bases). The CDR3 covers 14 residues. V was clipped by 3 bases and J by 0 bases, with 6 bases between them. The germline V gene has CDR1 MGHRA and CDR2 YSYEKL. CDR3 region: CASSQTDSGNTIYF. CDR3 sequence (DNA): TGCGCCAGCAGCCAGACAGACTCTGGAAACACCATATATTTT.

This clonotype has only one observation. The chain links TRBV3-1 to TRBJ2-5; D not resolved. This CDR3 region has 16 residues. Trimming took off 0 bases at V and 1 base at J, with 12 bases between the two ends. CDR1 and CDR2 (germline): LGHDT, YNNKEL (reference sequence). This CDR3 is CASSQEEYSTQETQYF. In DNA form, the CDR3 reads TGTGCCAGCAGCCAAGAGGAATACAGTACCCAAGAGACCCAGTACTTC.

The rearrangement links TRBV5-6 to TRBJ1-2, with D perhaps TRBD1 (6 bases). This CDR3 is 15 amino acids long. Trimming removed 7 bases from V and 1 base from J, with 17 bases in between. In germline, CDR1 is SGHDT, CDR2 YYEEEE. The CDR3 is CASDRTGDLNYGYTF. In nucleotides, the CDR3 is TGTGCCAGCGACAGGACCGGGGACCTTAACTATGGCTACACCTTC.

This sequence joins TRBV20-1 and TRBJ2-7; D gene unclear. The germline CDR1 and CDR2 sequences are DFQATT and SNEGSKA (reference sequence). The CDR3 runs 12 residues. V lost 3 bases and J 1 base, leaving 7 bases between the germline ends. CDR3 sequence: CSASVQSYEQYF. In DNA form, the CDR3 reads TGCAGTGCTAGTGTACAGTCCTACGAGCAGTACTTC.

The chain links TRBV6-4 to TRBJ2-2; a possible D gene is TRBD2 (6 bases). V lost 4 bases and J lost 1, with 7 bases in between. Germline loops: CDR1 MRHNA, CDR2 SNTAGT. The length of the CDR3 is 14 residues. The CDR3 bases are TGTGCCAGCAGTGGGGGACTGAACACCGGGGAGCTGTTTTTT. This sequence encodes CASSGGLNTGELFF.

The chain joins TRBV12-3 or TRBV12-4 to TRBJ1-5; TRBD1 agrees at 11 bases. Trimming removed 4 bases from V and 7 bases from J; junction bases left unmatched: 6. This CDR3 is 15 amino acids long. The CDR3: CASSSGTGGRQPQHF. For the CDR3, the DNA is TGTGCCAGCAGTTCCGGGACAGGGGGACGACAGCCCCAGCATTTT.

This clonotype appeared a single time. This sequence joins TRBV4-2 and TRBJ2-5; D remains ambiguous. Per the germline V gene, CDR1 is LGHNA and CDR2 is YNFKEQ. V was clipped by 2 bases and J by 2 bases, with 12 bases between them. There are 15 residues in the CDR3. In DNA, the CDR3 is TGTGCCAGCAGCCAATCGACCGCGGATCAAGAGACCCAGTACTTC. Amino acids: CASSQSTADQETQYF.

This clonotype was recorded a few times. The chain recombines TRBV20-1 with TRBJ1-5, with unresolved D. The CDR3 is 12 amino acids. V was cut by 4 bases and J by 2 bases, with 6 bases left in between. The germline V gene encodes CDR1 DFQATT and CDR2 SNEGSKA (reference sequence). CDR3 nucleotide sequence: TGCAGTGCTAATCCGGGCAATCAGCCCCAGCATTTT. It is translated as CSANPGNQPQHF.

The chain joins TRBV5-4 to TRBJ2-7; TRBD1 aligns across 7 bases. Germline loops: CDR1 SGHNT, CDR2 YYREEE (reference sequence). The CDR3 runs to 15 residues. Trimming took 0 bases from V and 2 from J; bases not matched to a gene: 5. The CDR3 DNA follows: TGTGCCAGCAGCTTGGACAGGGGAGCGACCTACGAGCAGTACTTC. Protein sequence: CASSLDRGATYEQYF.

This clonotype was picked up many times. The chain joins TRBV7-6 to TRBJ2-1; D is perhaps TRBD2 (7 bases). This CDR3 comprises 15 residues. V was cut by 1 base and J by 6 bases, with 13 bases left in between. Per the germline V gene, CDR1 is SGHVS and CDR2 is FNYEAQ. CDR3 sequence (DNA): TGTGCCAGCAGCTTAGGAGGGGGAGGGGGCAATGAGCAGTTCTTC. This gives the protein CASSLGGGGGNEQFF.

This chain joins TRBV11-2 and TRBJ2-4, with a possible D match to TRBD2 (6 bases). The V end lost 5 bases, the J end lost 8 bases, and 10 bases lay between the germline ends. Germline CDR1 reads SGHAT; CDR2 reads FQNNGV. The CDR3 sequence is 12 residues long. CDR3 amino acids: CASSPGGDIQYF. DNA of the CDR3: TGTGCCAGCAGCCCCGGGGGAGACATTCAGTACTTC.

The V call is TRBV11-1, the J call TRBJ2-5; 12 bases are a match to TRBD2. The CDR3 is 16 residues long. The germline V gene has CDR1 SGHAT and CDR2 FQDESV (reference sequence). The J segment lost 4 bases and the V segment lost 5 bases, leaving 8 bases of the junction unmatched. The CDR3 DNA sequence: TGTGCCAGCAGCACCTACCTAGCGGGGGGGCGAGAGACCCAGTACTTC. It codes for CASSTYLAGGRETQYF.

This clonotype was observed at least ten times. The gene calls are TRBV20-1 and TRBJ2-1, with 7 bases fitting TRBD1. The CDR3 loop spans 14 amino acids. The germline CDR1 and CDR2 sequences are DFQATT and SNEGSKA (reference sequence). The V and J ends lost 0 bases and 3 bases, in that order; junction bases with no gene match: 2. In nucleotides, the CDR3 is TGCAGTGCTAGAGATTGGGACAGCTACAATGAGCAGTTCTTC. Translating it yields CSARDWDSYNEQFF.

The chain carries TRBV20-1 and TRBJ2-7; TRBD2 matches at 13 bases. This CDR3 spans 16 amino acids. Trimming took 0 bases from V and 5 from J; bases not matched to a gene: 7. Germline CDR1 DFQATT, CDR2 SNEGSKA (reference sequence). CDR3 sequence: CSAREGLAGIRNEQYF. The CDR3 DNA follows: TGCAGTGCTAGAGAGGGACTAGCGGGGATTAGGAACGAGCAGTACTTC.

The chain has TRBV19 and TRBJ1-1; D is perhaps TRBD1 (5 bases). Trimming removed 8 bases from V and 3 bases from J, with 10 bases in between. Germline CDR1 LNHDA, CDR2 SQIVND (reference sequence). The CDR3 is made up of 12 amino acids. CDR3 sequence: CASGTGDTEAFF. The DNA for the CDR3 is TGTGCCAGTGGGACGGGGGACACTGAAGCTTTCTTT.

As DNA, the CDR3 is TGTGCCAGCGGGGGAATGGGCACTGAAGCTTTCTTT. The encoded protein is CASGGMGTEAFF. V gene TRBV6-6 combines with J gene TRBJ1-1, with D tentatively TRBD1 (5 bases). V was shortened by 8 bases and J by 4 bases, with 11 bases between the two germline ends. CDR3 length: 12 residues. CDR1 is MNHNY, CDR2 SVGAGI, per germline (reference sequence).

Here the CDR3 DNA reads TGTGCCAGCAGTCCGGGGACAGATACGCAGTATTTT. This gives the protein CASSPGTDTQYF. V is TRBV6-6 and J is TRBJ2-3; D is perhaps TRBD2 (5 bases). Trimming stripped 5 bases from V and 3 bases from J, with 6 bases between. This CDR3 is built from 12 residues. CDR1 is MNHNY, CDR2 SVGAGI, per germline (reference sequence).

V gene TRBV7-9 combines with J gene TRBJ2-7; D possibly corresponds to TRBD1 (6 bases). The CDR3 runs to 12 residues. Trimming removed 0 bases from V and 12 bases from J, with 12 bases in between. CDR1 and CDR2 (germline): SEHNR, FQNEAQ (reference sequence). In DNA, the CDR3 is TGTGCCAGCAGCTTAGCGGGGGCTGAGTGGTACTTC. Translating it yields CASSLAGAEWYF.

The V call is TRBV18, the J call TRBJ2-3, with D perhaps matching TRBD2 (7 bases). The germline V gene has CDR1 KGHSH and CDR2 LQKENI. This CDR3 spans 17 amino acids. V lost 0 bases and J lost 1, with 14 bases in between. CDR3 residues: CASSPPGRGAGTDTQYF. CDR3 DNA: TGTGCCAGCTCACCACCGGGACGGGGGGCCGGCACAGATACGCAGTATTTT. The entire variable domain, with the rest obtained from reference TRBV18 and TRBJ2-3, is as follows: NAGVMQNPRHLVRRRGQEARLRCSPMKGHSHVYWYRQLPEEGLKFMVYLQKENIIDESGMPKERFSAEFPKEGPSILRIQQVVRGDSAAYFCASSPPGRGAGTDTQYFGPGTRLTVL.

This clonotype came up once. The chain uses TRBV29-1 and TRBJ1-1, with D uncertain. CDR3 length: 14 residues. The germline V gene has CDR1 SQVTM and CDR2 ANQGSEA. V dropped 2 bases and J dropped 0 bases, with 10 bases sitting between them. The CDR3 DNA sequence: TGCAGCGTTGAACAGGCCTTGATGAACACTGAAGCTTTCTTT. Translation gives CSVEQALMNTEAFF.

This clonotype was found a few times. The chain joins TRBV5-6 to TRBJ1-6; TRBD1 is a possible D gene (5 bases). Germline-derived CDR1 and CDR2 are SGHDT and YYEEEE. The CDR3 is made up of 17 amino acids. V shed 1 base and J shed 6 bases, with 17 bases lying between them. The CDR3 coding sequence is TGTGCCAGCAGCTTGAGGTCAGGGATACTTTCTAATTCACCCCTCCACTTT. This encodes CASSLRSGILSNSPLHF.